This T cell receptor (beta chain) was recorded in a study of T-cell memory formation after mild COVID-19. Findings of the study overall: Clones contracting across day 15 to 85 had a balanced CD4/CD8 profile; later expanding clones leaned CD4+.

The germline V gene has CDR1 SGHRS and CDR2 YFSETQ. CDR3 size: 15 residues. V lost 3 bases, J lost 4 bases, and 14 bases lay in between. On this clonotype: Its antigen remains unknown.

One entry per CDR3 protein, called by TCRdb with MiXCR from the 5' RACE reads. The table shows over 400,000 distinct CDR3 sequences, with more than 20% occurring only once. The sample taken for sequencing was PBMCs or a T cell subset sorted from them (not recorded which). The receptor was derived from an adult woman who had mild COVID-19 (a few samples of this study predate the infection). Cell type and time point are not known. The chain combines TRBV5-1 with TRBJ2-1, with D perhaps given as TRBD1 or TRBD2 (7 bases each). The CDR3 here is CASSWEGALYNEQFF. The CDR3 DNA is TGCGCCAGCAGCTGGGAGGGGGCGCTTTACAATGAGCAGTTCTTC.